A selection of T cell receptor beta chains follows, all from one sample in a study of T cells in Graves' hyperthyroidism and ophthalmopathy. Each CDR3 protein gets one entry after TCRdb re-called the multiplex PCR reads with MiXCR. The data contain 390,000 or so distinct CDR3 sequences, roughly 14% of them seen just once; the ten biggest clones take up 13%. Sequencing was done on a sample of blood. Source of these receptors: a man between 18 and 35 years old with Graves' ophthalmopathy. CDR3s include the opening cysteine and the closing phenylalanine or tryptophan. The D gene is left open where the match is weak. Rows may omit the clone size; those that give it use once, few, many or a size class.

>TRBV5-1|TRBJ2-3|many|NA
CASSPEVTARLDTQYF
TGCGCCAGCAGCCCGGAAGTGACAGCGCGTCTAGATACGCAGTATTTT
>TRBV20-1|TRBJ2-1|many|TRBD2
CSARGLAGWDNEQFF
TGCAGTGCTAGAGGGCTAGCGGGCTGGGACAATGAGCAGTTCTTC
>TRBV6-1|TRBJ2-7|many|TRBD2
CASSSGRAYEQYF
TGTGCCAGTAGTAGCGGGAGGGCCTACGAGCAGTACTTC
>TRBV7-3|TRBJ2-3|NA|TRBD2
CASSLTAGGAPDTQYF
TGTGCCAGCAGCTTAACAGCGGGAGGGGCCCCAGATACGCAGTATTTT
>TRBV12-3/TRBV12-4|TRBJ2-1|few|NA
CATLRYGEQFF
TGTGCCACCCTCAGGTATGGTGAGCAGTTCTTC
>TRBV30|TRBJ1-6|many|TRBD1
CAWISRGLYNSPLHF
TGTGCCTGGATAAGCAGGGGGCTCTATAATTCACCCCTCCACTTT
>TRBV5-1|TRBJ2-1|many|TRBD2
CASSPNPGLAGGGYNEQFF
TGCGCCAGCAGCCCCAACCCGGGACTAGCGGGAGGAGGCTACAATGAGCAGTTCTTC
>TRBV9|TRBJ2-5|NA|TRBD2
CASSVDRGRGETQYF
TGTGCCAGCAGCGTAGACCGGGGGAGGGGAGAGACCCAGTACTTC
>TRBV7-7|TRBJ2-1|many|NA
CASSLASGYNNEQFF
TGTGCTAGCAGCTTAGCCAGCGGGTACAACAATGAGCAGTTCTTC
>TRBV27|TRBJ2-1|NA|NA
CASSIASSYNEQFF
TGTGCCAGCAGTATCGCTAGCTCCTACAATGAGCAGTTCTTC
>TRBV11-2|TRBJ2-1|many|TRBD2
CASSLTSGSYNEQFF
TGTGCCAGCAGCTTAACTAGCGGGAGCTACAATGAGCAGTTCTTC
>TRBV29-1|TRBJ2-7|few|TRBD1
CSVGDRGPAYEQYF
TGCAGCGTTGGTGACAGGGGGCCAGCCTACGAGCAGTACTTC
>TRBV29-1|TRBJ1-2|few|TRBD1
CSAEGGTGDGYTF
TGCAGCGCCGAGGGCGGGACAGGTGATGGCTACACCTTC